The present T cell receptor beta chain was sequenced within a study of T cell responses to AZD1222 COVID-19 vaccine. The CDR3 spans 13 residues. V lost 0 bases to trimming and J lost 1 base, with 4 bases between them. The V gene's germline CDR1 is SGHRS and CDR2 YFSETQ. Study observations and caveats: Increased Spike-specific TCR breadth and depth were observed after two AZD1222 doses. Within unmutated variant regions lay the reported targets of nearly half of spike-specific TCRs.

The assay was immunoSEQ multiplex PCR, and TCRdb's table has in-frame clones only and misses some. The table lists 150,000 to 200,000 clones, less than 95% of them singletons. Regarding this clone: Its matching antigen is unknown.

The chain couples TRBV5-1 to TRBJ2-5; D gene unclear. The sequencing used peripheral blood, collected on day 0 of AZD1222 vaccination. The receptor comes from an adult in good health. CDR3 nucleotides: TGCGCCAGCAGCTTGGGGTTCCAAGAGACCCAGTACTTC. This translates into CASSLGFQETQYF.